The clone carrying this T cell receptor beta chain was seen many times. The CDR3 sequence is 13 residues long. Trimming removed 6 bases from V and 8 bases from J, with 11 bases in between. This sample was taken from a study of Graves' ophthalmopathy and Graves' hyperthyroidism. Establishment of the diagnosis relied upon clinical symptoms, serum thyroxine, TRAb, thyroid ultrasound and orbital computed tomography. Beta-chain TCR CDR3 regions were amplified from RNA transcripts. The first round was an RT-PCR with HTBI primers, and the second round was a multiplex PCR. TCRdb reprocessed the multiplex PCR reads via MiXCR and lists one record per CDR3 protein. The sample consists of 900,000 to 1,200,000 distinct CDR3 sequences, about 35% of them appearing once.

Sequencing was done on a sample of peripheral blood or thyroid tissue (not recorded which). The clonotype originates from an adult man with Graves' hyperthyroidism. The chain couples TRBV12-3 or TRBV12-4 to TRBJ1-6; D not resolved. The CDR3 DNA reads as TGTGCCAGCAGCCTAGCTGGGGATTCACCCCTCCACTTT. It specifies CASSLAGDSPLHF.